Below are 22 T cell receptor beta chains sequenced from a single sample in a study of metastatic and nonmetastatic thyroid tumors. Among the patients, none had received any treatment before thyroid surgery. TCRdb re-clonotyped the PCR reads through MiXCR. The data contain tens of thousands of clones, roughly 4% of them singletons. What was sequenced was blood. The receptor source for this set is a female donor with papillary thyroid cancer or a benign thyroid nodule (not recorded which). Some clones in this sample may be carry-over from other donors' samples.

Worth noting for this clone: This may come from a read error, since a much larger clone is one base off. V is TRBV7-9 and J is TRBJ2-5, with 12 bases identical to TRBD2. CDR1 is SEHNR and CDR2 is FQNEAQ in the germline V gene (reference sequence). This CDR3 contains 15 residues. CDR3 DNA: TGTGTCAGCAGCCCCGGACTAGCGGGACAAGAGACCCAGTACTTC. Encoded protein: CVSSPGLAGQETQYF.

As regards this clone: This specimen includes other DNA sequences encoding the same CDR3. V usage is TRBV3-1 and J usage is TRBJ2-7; D might be TRBD2 (5 bases). In germline, CDR1 is LGHDT, CDR2 YNNKEL (reference sequence). The V end lost 0 bases, the J end lost 4 bases, and 16 bases lay between the germline ends. The CDR3 is 16 amino acids. The CDR3 DNA is TGTGCCAGCAGCCAAGATTTAGGACTGCTAAATTACGAGCAGTACTTC. This gives the protein CASSQDLGLLNYEQYF.

This chain uses TRBV5-1 with TRBJ2-1, with 14 positions matching TRBD2. Looked up from germline, CDR1 is SGHRS and CDR2 is YFSETQ. The CDR3 runs to 20 residues. V dropped 5 bases and J dropped 6; count of bases not matched to a gene: 19. The CDR3: CASRYLRDRGTSGSGNEQFF. CDR3 nucleotide sequence: TGCGCCAGCAGATATCTCCGGGACAGGGGGACTAGCGGGAGTGGCAATGAGCAGTTCTTC.

This clone was seen many times. V gene TRBV25-1 combines with J gene TRBJ1-1, with D unclear. This CDR3 is built from 13 residues. The germline gives CDR1 MGHDK, CDR2 SYGVNS. Trimming left V 4 bases short and J 1 base short, with 7 bases between. CDR3 coding DNA: TGTGCCAGCAGTGTGGGCGCGAACACTGAAGCTTTCTTT. It codes for CASSVGANTEAFF.

The table lists this clone with many counts. The chain is built from TRBV6-1 and TRBJ1-2; maybe TRBD1 (5 bases). Germline CDR1 and CDR2: MNHNS and SASEGT. The CDR3 sequence is 13 residues long. V lost 6 bases and J lost 3, with 11 bases in between. This CDR3 reads CASRPGTYYGYTF. DNA of the CDR3: TGTGCCAGCAGACCCGGGACTTACTATGGCTACACCTTC.

This clone was seen at least ten times. The V and J genes are TRBV7-2 and TRBJ1-2, with unresolved D. This CDR3 region has 15 residues. The V gene's germline CDR1 is SGHTA and CDR2 FQGNSA. Trimming left V 1 base short and J 2 bases short, with 11 bases between. The CDR3 reads CASSLEVGRNYGYTF. The CDR3, as DNA: TGTGCCAGCAGCTTAGAGGTCGGAAGGAACTATGGCTACACCTTC.

Concerning this clone itself: With a much larger clone just one base away, this may be a read error. Other DNA variants within this sample encode the same CDR3. The CDR3 DNA reads TGCGCAAGCAGCCCTGTCAATGAGCAGTTCTTC. Translation gives CASSPVNEQFF. The chain couples TRBV10-2 to TRBJ2-1; the D is unclear. The germline V gene encodes CDR1 WSHSY and CDR2 SAAADI. The CDR3 is 11 amino acids.

The gene calls are TRBV20-1 and TRBJ2-2; 7 nucleotides match TRBD2. This CDR3 is built from 14 residues. Germline V gene sequence: CDR1 DFQATT, CDR2 SNEGSKA (reference sequence). The ends lost 4 bases at V and 2 bases at J; junction bases unmatched: 4. The CDR3 here is CSATSGINTGELFF. The CDR3 DNA reads TGCAGTGCTACCAGCGGGATCAACACCGGGGAGCTGTTTTTT.

The chain combines TRBV19 with TRBJ2-7; D perhaps matches TRBD1 (6 bases). Germline values: CDR1 LNHDA, CDR2 SQIVND (reference sequence). The CDR3 runs 13 residues. The ends were cut back, 5 bases at V and 12 bases at J, with 20 bases in the middle. CDR3 DNA: TGTGCCAGTAGTCCCCAGGGGCTCGACGAGAGGTACTTC. It specifies CASSPQGLDERYF.

This clone was observed many times. This chain joins TRBV20-1 and TRBJ2-5; D might be TRBD1 or TRBD2, each matching 5 bases. The CDR3 runs 14 residues. The ends were cut back, 3 bases at V and 2 bases at J, with 13 bases in the middle. Germline CDR1 and CDR2: DFQATT and SNEGSKA (reference sequence). The CDR3 loop is CSARWGIGQETQYF. CDR3 coding DNA: TGCAGTGCTAGGTGGGGGATTGGACAAGAGACCCAGTACTTC.

This clone was recorded at least ten times. The CDR3 sequence is CASRTDSGNTIYF. The CDR3 DNA reads as TGTGCCAGTAGGACAGACTCTGGAAACACCATATATTTT. This chain joins TRBV19 and TRBJ1-3; weak D call: TRBD1 (5 bases). Per the germline V gene, CDR1 is LNHDA and CDR2 is SQIVND (reference sequence). The V and J ends lost 6 bases and 0 bases respectively, with 6 bases between them. The CDR3 is 13 residues long.

Remarks on this clone: Since a much larger clone is just one base distant, this may be a read error. The CDR3 coding sequence is TGCAGTGCTAGAGTCAATGGGGTTAGCAATCAGCCCCAGAATTTT. As protein: CSARVNGVSNQPQNF. The chain uses TRBV20-1 and TRBJ1-5; D gene unclear. This CDR3 contains 15 residues. Germline V gives CDR1 DFQATT, CDR2 SNEGSKA (reference sequence).

This clone has ten or more counts. The chain carries TRBV3-1 and TRBJ2-5, with D hard to call. The germline V and J ends were trimmed by 0 bases and 0 bases, with 14 bases remaining between them. CDR3 length: 17 amino acids. Germline V CDR1 and CDR2: LGHDT, YNNKEL (reference sequence). The CDR3 protein is CASSQDYREADQETQYF. The CDR3 nucleotides read TGTGCCAGCAGCCAAGATTATAGAGAGGCAGACCAAGAGACCCAGTACTTC.

This clone was recorded a few times. Just one base apart from a much larger clone, this may be a read error. This chain connects TRBV9 to TRBJ2-4; 8 nucleotides line up with TRBD2. The CDR3 is 17 residues long. J was trimmed by 0 bases and V by 1 base; bases with no gene match: 6. The germline gives CDR1 SGDLS, CDR2 YYNGEE. CDR3 sequence: CASSVCQAGGAKNIQYF. For the CDR3, the DNA is TGTGCCAGCAGCGTATGTCAGGCGGGAGGAGCCAAAAACATTCAGTACTTC.

Only a few counts were recorded for this clone. The rearrangement links TRBV7-2 to TRBJ2-3; the match to TRBD1 covers 9 bases. The trim removed 1 base at V and 3 bases at J, leaving 2 bases unmatched. The CDR3 is made up of 15 amino acids. Germline V gene data show CDR1 as SGHTA and CDR2 as FQGNSA. For the CDR3, the DNA is TGTGCCAGCAGCTTAGTAGGACAGGGGACAGATACGCAGTATTTT. Amino acids: CASSLVGQGTDTQYF.

This clone was found many times. The chain recombines TRBV30 with TRBJ1-5; D gene uncertain. Deletions cut 0 bases from V and 6 bases from J, with 6 bases between. Germline-derived CDR1 and CDR2 are GTSNPN and SVGIG (reference sequence). This CDR3 contains 12 residues. The CDR3 DNA is TGTGCCTGGAGTGTGTTGGGTCAGCCCCAGCATTTT. It yields the protein CAWSVLGQPQHF.

In this sample, this clone turned up many times. The rearrangement joins TRBV25-1 to TRBJ2-7, with D maybe TRBD1 (6 bases). Germline assignment: CDR1 MGHDK and CDR2 SYGVNS. Trimming removed 5 bases from V and 9 bases from J, with 11 bases in between. CDR3 size: 11 residues. The CDR3 DNA sequence: TGTGCCAGCAGTACAGGGTTTGGGCAGTACTTC. This sequence encodes CASSTGFGQYF.

This clone was recorded many times. This rearrangement joins TRBV28 to TRBJ2-7; a weak D match, TRBD2 (6 bases). V was trimmed by 3 bases and J by 0 bases, leaving 27 bases between them. Germline V lookup: CDR1 MDHEN, CDR2 SYDVKM. The CDR3 covers 20 residues. The CDR3 DNA is TGTGCCAGCAGTTTTGGAACGGGAGTGTCTTGGGGCTTTCTCTCCTACGAGCAGTACTTC. Its translation is CASSFGTGVSWGFLSYEQYF.

This clone was seen many times. The gene calls are TRBV12-3 or TRBV12-4 and TRBJ1-3; the D is unclear. The V end was cut by 6 bases, the J end by 4 bases, with 10 bases between. There are 13 residues in the CDR3. The CDR3 region is CASRRGDGNTIYF. For the CDR3, the DNA is TGTGCCAGCAGGCGGGGAGACGGAAACACCATATATTTT.

This clone was counted ten times or more. The chain uses TRBV6-1 and TRBJ2-2; D possibly corresponds to TRBD2 (6 bases). The CDR3 covers 15 residues. Germline lookup yields CDR1 MNHNS and CDR2 SASEGT. V lost 2 bases, J lost 6 bases, and 13 bases lay in between. CDR3 nucleotides: TGTGCCAGCAGTGAATGGATTCGGGGGTCCGGGGAGCTGTTTTTT. It is translated as CASSEWIRGSGELFF.

Many counts were recorded for this clone. J is TRBJ1-2 and V is TRBV11-2; 7 bases are a match to TRBD1. Germline V CDR1 and CDR2: SGHAT, FQNNGV. After removal of 7 bases from V and 2 bases from J, the junction contained 7 bases not matched to a gene. The CDR3 extends over 14 amino acids. CDR3 amino acids: CASTSGGGNYGYTF. For the CDR3, the DNA is TGTGCCAGCACCTCTGGAGGGGGCAACTATGGCTACACCTTC.

This clone was counted at least ten times. The chain uses TRBV5-1 and TRBJ2-6; 7 nucleotides match TRBD1. Germline lookup yields CDR1 SGHRS and CDR2 YFSETQ. This CDR3 spans 19 amino acids. V shed 4 bases and J 0 bases; nucleotides not matched to a gene: 13. The CDR3 DNA follows: TGCGCCAGCAGCCTAACTCCGGGACAGTCCTTCTCTGGGGCCAACGTCCTGACTTTC. This encodes CASSLTPGQSFSGANVLTF.